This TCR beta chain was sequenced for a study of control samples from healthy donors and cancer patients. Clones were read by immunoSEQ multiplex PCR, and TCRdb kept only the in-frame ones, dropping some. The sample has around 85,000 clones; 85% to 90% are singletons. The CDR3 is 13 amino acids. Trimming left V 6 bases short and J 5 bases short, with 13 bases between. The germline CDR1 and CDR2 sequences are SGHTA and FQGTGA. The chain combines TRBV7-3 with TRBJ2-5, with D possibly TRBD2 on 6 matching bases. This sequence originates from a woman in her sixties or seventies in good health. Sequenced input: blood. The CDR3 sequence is CASSPGSLETQYF. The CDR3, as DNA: TGTGCCAGCAGTCCCGGGAGCCTGGAGACCCAGTACTTC.